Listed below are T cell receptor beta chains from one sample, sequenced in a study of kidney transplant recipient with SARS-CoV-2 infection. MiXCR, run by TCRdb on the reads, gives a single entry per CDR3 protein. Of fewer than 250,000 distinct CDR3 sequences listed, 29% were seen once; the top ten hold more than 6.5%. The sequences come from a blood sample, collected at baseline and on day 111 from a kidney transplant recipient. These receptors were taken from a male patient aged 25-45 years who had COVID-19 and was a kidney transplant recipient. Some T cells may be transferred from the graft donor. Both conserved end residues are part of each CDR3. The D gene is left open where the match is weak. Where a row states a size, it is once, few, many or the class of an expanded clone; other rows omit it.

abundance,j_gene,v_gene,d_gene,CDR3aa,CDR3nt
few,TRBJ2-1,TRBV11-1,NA,CASSVNVHEQFF,TGTGCCAGCAGCGTGAACGTCCATGAGCAGTTCTTC
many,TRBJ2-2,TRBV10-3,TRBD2,CAISESIGGGLINTGELFF,TGTGCCATCAGTGAGTCGATCGGCGGGGGGCTTATCAACACCGGGGAGCTGTTTTTT
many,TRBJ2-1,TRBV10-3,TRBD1,CAISPGQYNEQFF,TGTGCCATCAGCCCGGGACAGTACAATGAGCAGTTCTTC
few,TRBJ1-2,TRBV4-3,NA,CASSTYRGRRKTYGYTF,TGCGCCAGCAGCACTTATAGAGGACGTCGAAAGACCTATGGCTACACCTTC
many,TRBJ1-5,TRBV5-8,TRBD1,CASSNQRDSGNPPQHF,TGTGCCAGCAGCAATCAAAGGGACAGTGGAAATCCGCCCCAGCATTTT
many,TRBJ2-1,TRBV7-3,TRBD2,CASSQMYSGSGSNEQFF,TGTGCCAGCAGCCAGATGTATAGCGGGAGCGGCAGCAATGAGCAGTTCTTC
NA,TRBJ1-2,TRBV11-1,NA,CASSAFTKAGKTYGCTF,TGTGCCAGCAGCGCCTTTACTAAGGCTGGAAAGACCTATGGCTGCACCTTC
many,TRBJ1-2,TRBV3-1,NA,CASSQARGARPYGYTF,TGTGCCAGCAGCCAAGCACGGGGCGCGAGGCCCTATGGCTACACCTTC
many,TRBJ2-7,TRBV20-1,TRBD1,CSVMTGGYEQYF,TGCAGTGTTATGACAGGGGGCTACGAGCAGTACTTC
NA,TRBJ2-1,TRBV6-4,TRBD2,CASSDMASGRDEQFF,TGTGCCAGCAGTGACATGGCTAGCGGGAGGGATGAGCAGTTCTTC
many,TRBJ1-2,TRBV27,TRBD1,CASSYTGGSYGYTF,TGTGCCAGCAGTTATACAGGGGGCTCCTATGGCTACACCTTC
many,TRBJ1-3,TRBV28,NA,CASSLEVSVSGNTIYF,TGTGCCAGCAGTTTAGAGGTTTCGGTCTCTGGAAACACCATATATTTT
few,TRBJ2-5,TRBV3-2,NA,CASSQDAVDSGTQYF,TGTGCCAGCAGCCAAGATGCGGTTGATTCGGGGACCCAGTACTTC
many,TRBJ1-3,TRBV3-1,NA,CASSPDRASGNTIYF,TGTGCCAGCAGCCCAGACCGCGCCTCTGGAAACACCATATATTTT
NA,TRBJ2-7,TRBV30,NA,CAWSTGFEQYF,TGTGCCTGGAGTACAGGGTTCGAGCAGTACTTC
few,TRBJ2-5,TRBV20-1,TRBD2,CSATKLAGYQETQYF,TGCAGTGCTACCAAACTAGCGGGATACCAAGAGACCCAGTACTTC
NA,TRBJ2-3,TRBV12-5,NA,CASGFQGGGADTQYF,TGTGCTAGTGGTTTCCAAGGGGGCGGGGCAGATACGCAGTATTTT
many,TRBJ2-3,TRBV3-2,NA,CASSQDIVGDTQYF,TGTGCCAGCAGCCAAGATATCGTCGGAGATACGCAGTATTTT
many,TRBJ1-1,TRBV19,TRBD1,CASSGQGLNTEAFF,TGTGCCAGTAGTGGACAGGGGCTAAACACTGAAGCTTTCTTT
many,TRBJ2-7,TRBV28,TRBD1,CASSLTGTGRYEQYF,TGTGCCAGCAGTCTGACCGGGACAGGGAGGTACGAGCAGTACTTC